The 29 T cell receptor beta chains below all came from one sample that was sequenced in a study of tumor-infiltrating lymphocytes in localized non-small cell lung cancer. Sequencing used immunoSEQ multiplex PCR; TCRdb keeps in-frame clones, though not all of them. The data show around 16,000 clones, around 72% seen once. Sequenced: lung tumor tissue. All receptors come from a human donor with non-small cell lung cancer.

V gene TRBV27 combines with J gene TRBJ2-3; D is unresolved. V lost 1 base and J lost 6, with 8 bases in between. The length of the CDR3 is 13 residues. From germline, CDR1 is MNHEY and CDR2 SMNVEV (reference sequence). The CDR3 loop is CASSLWGADTQYF. The CDR3 coding sequence is TGTGCCAGCAGTTTATGGGGTGCGGATACGCAGTATTTT.

The CDR3 bases are TGTGCCAGCAGCTCCGATAACAACTACGAGCAGTACTTC. It codes for CASSSDNNYEQYF. The genes are TRBV6-6 and TRBJ2-7; D gene uncertain. Germline V lookup: CDR1 MNHNY, CDR2 SVGAGI (reference sequence). V was shortened by 6 bases and J by 3 bases, with 12 bases between the two germline ends. The CDR3 sequence is 13 residues long.

This chain uses TRBV6-1 with TRBJ2-7; D may match TRBD1 or TRBD2 (5 bases each). V lost 5 bases to trimming and J lost 6 bases, with 17 bases between them. Germline-derived CDR1 and CDR2 are MNHNS and SASEGT. CDR3 length equals 14 residues. The CDR3 region has the DNA TGTGCCAGCAGTAACCGGGGCCCCGGTGGCGAGCAGTACTTC. Protein: CASSNRGPGGEQYF.

The gene calls are TRBV5-6 and TRBJ2-5; D is uncertain. V lost 1 base to trimming and J lost 2 bases, with 9 bases between them. CDR1 is SGHDT, CDR2 YYEEEE, per germline. The CDR3 consists of 14 residues. The CDR3 spells CASSLRVRQETQYF. Written as DNA, the CDR3 is TGTGCCAGCAGCTTGAGGGTTCGGCAAGAGACCCAGTACTTC.

The chain has TRBV12-5 and TRBJ1-6; D might be TRBD1 (6 bases). The CDR3 extends over 16 amino acids. Trimming left V 0 bases short and J 6 bases short, with 12 bases between. The V gene's germline CDR1 is LGHNT and CDR2 FRNRAP. The CDR3 spells CASGLVRTGTNSPLHF. For the CDR3, the DNA is TGTGCTAGTGGTTTGGTCAGAACAGGGACTAATTCACCCCTCCACTTT.

The chain combines TRBV29-1 with TRBJ2-1; 8 bases align to TRBD1. Trimming cost V 7 bases and J 9 bases; bases outside gene matches: 8. This CDR3 region has 12 residues. Germline CDR1 SQVTM, CDR2 ANQGSEA. CDR3 in DNA: TGCAGCGGGAAACAGGGGGAAACTGAGCAGTTCTTC. It specifies CSGKQGETEQFF.

The gene calls are TRBV7-2 and TRBJ2-2, with D maybe TRBD2 (6 bases). Germline CDR1 reads SGHTA; CDR2 reads FQGNSA. This CDR3 is built from 14 residues. The V and J ends lost 2 bases and 7 bases respectively, with 11 bases between them. CDR3 loop: CASSLSASVGELFF. CDR3 nucleotides: TGTGCCAGCAGCTTATCGGCTAGCGTCGGGGAGCTGTTTTTT.

CDR3 sequence (DNA): TGTGCCACCAACCGACAGGGGGCTGGGGACGAGCAGTACTTC. It translates to CATNRQGAGDEQYF. V is TRBV27 and J is TRBJ2-7, with TRBD1 matching over 10 bases. The V gene end was trimmed by 10 bases and the J gene end by 5 bases; junction bases not matched to a gene: 11. This CDR3 comprises 14 residues. Germline CDR1 reads MNHEY; CDR2 reads SMNVEV (reference sequence).

V usage is TRBV6-1 and J usage is TRBJ1-1, with D possibly TRBD1 on 5 matching bases. The germline V and J ends were trimmed by 3 bases and 1 base, with 12 bases remaining between them. Germline values: CDR1 MNHNS, CDR2 SASEGT. The CDR3 contains 15 residues. CDR3: CASSEGPNSNTEAFF. The CDR3 region has the DNA TGTGCCAGCAGTGAGGGGCCTAACTCGAACACTGAAGCTTTCTTT.

The chain carries TRBV15 and TRBJ2-1; D is unclear. This CDR3 region has 14 residues. The germline gives CDR1 LNHNV, CDR2 YYDKDF (reference sequence). Trimming took off 5 bases at V and 0 bases at J, with 8 bases between the two ends. CDR3 region: CATSGGASYNEQFF. The CDR3 DNA reads TGTGCCACCAGCGGTGGAGCCTCCTACAATGAGCAGTTCTTC.

This chain links TRBV2 with TRBJ2-6; D is undetermined. The germline V gene has CDR1 SNHLY and CDR2 FYNNEI. The CDR3 totals 15 residues. V dropped 7 bases and J dropped 0 bases, with 10 bases sitting between them. The CDR3 is CASTLKSSGANVLTF. In DNA, the CDR3 is TGTGCCAGCACCCTTAAGTCCTCTGGGGCCAACGTCCTGACTTTC.

The chain recombines TRBV7-3 with TRBJ2-3, with 11 bases matching TRBD2. The CDR3 is 16 residues long. Germline V gene data show CDR1 as SGHTA and CDR2 as FQGTGA. The V segment lost 5 bases and the J segment 6 bases; nucleotides outside the gene matches: 10. Written as DNA, the CDR3 is TGTGCCAGCAGCCCCTGGCTAGCGGGAGGAACGGATACGCAGTATTTT. It specifies CASSPWLAGGTDTQYF.

This clone was detected only a few times. This chain joins TRBV30 and TRBJ2-1; TRBD2 matches at 7 bases. V shed 5 bases, J shed 6 bases, and the junction held 4 bases outside the gene matches. CDR1 is GTSNPN, CDR2 SVGIG, per germline (reference sequence). The CDR3 sequence is 12 residues long. The CDR3 loop is CAWAWGGNEQFF. CDR3 bases: TGTGCCTGGGCTTGGGGGGGCAATGAGCAGTTCTTC. Complete variable domain (other parts from reference TRBV30 and TRBJ2-1): SQTIHQWPATLVQPVGSPLSLECTVEGTSNPNLYWYRQAAGRGLQLLFYSVGIGQISSEVPQNLSASRPQDRQFILSSKKLLLSDSGFYLCAWAWGGNEQFFGPGTRLTVL.

The chain joins TRBV9 to TRBJ2-3; 13 bases map to TRBD2. This CDR3 has 18 amino acids. Germline V lookup: CDR1 SGDLS, CDR2 YYNGEE. V trimming: 1 base; J trimming: 0 bases; junction bases outside the gene matches: 5. The CDR3 DNA reads as TGTGCCAGCAGCGTAAGGGGGGGACTAGCGGGGAGCACAGATACGCAGTATTTT. This gives the protein CASSVRGGLAGSTDTQYF.

The V and J genes are TRBV6-1 and TRBJ1-1; 11 nucleotides match TRBD1. V was pared by 4 bases and J by 4 bases, with 5 bases of the junction left unmatched. CDR3 size: 15 residues. Germline V gives CDR1 MNHNS, CDR2 SASEGT. The CDR3 DNA follows: TGTGCCAGCAGTGCACCCGGGACAGGGGGCACTGAAGCTTTCTTT. The encoded protein is CASSAPGTGGTEAFF.

This clone turned up a few times. A read error may account for a junction end that differs from germline. The chain couples TRBV5-1 to TRBJ2-5; D ambiguous. Looked up from germline, CDR1 is SGHRS and CDR2 is YFSETQ. CDR3 length equals 12 residues. CDR3 bases: TGCGCCAGCAGCTTGGACCGAGAGATCCAGTACTTC. Encoded protein: CASSLDREIQYF.

The J gene is TRBJ1-2, the V gene TRBV9; the match to TRBD1 covers 8 bases. V was clipped by 3 bases and J by 0 bases; unmatched bases: 10. The CDR3 extends over 17 amino acids. In germline, CDR1 is SGDLS, CDR2 YYNGEE. CDR3 sequence (DNA): TGTGCCAGCAGCGCCCAGGGGGCAGATTCTACTAACTATGGCTACACCTTC. It encodes CASSAQGADSTNYGYTF.

In its sample, this clone was seen a few times. This chain connects TRBV9 to TRBJ2-2, with D unresolved. The CDR3 contains 12 residues. Germline-derived CDR1 and CDR2 are SGDLS and YYNGEE. V shed 2 bases and J shed 7 bases, with 6 bases lying between them. The CDR3 coding sequence is TGTGCCAGCAGCGTCAGAGGCGGGGAGCTGTTTTTT. Its protein is CASSVRGGELFF.

V gene TRBV5-8 combines with J gene TRBJ2-7; 9 bases are shared with TRBD1. CDR1 is SGHTS and CDR2 is YDEGEE in the germline V gene. The V segment lost 0 bases and the J segment 6 bases; nucleotides outside the gene matches: 7. The CDR3 has 15 amino acids. The CDR3 DNA is TGTGCCAGCAGCTTGGCCGGGACAGGGCAGGCCGAGCAGTACTTC. Amino acids: CASSLAGTGQAEQYF.

Only one count was recorded for this clone. V and J are TRBV4-3 and TRBJ2-1; D might be TRBD1 (5 bases). The V gene's germline CDR1 is LGHNA and CDR2 YSLEER. Trimming stripped 1 base from V and 5 bases from J, with 12 bases between. This CDR3 is 15 amino acids long. DNA of the CDR3: TGCGCCAGCAGCCAAGGAGGTCCAGGGAACAATGAGCAGTTCTTC. Its protein product is CASSQGGPGNNEQFF.

The sample holds one count of this clone. CDR3: CASSETGTGITDTQYF. CDR3 bases: TGTGCCAGCAGTGAGACCGGGACAGGGATCACAGATACGCAGTATTTT. V usage is TRBV28 and J usage is TRBJ2-3, with 9 positions matching TRBD1. Germline V gene sequence: CDR1 MDHEN, CDR2 SYDVKM. V shed 5 bases and J 2 bases; nucleotides not matched to a gene: 8. The CDR3 contains 16 residues. Combining the CDR3 with reference TRBV28 and TRBJ2-3 gives the whole variable domain DVKVTQSSRYLVKRTGEKVFLECVQDMDHENMFWYRQDPGLGLRLIYFSYDVKMKEKGDIPEGYSVSREKKERFSLILESASTNQTSMYLCASSETGTGITDTQYFGPGTRLTVL.

The gene calls are TRBV28 and TRBJ2-3; tentatively, D is TRBD2 (6 bases). The CDR3 is 14 residues long. Germline V gene sequence: CDR1 MDHEN, CDR2 SYDVKM. The ends were cut back, 2 bases at V and 3 bases at J, with 9 bases in the middle. CDR3 nucleotide sequence: TGTGCCAGCAGTTTACGGGAGCTGACAGATACGCAGTATTTT. The encoded protein is CASSLRELTDTQYF. Supplemented by reference TRBV28 and TRBJ2-3, the full variable domain reads DVKVTQSSRYLVKRTGEKVFLECVQDMDHENMFWYRQDPGLGLRLIYFSYDVKMKEKGDIPEGYSVSREKKERFSLILESASTNQTSMYLCASSLRELTDTQYFGPGTRLTVL.

This chain links TRBV28 with TRBJ2-7; D unresolved. Germline V gene data show CDR1 as MDHEN and CDR2 as SYDVKM. Trimming removed 3 bases from V and 1 base from J, with 7 bases in between. This CDR3 is 13 amino acids long. The CDR3 DNA reads as TGTGCCAGCAGTTTGGACGGATCCTACGAGCAGTACTTC. As protein: CASSLDGSYEQYF. The variable domain in full, with the rest retrieved from reference TRBV28 and TRBJ2-7, is DVKVTQSSRYLVKRTGEKVFLECVQDMDHENMFWYRQDPGLGLRLIYFSYDVKMKEKGDIPEGYSVSREKKERFSLILESASTNQTSMYLCASSLDGSYEQYFGPGTRLTVT.

On this clone: This same CDR3 is encoded by further DNA sequences in the sample. V is TRBV25-1 and J is TRBJ2-2, with 9 nucleotides matching TRBD1. Germline loops: CDR1 MGHDK, CDR2 SYGVNS. The CDR3 contains 14 residues. V lost 6 bases, J lost 3 bases, and 2 bases stayed unmatched. CDR3 DNA: TGTGCCAGCAGACAGGGGGCTGACACCGGGGAGCTGTTTTTT. Translation: CASRQGADTGELFF.

This rearrangement joins TRBV19 to TRBJ1-1; 7 bases line up with TRBD1. Trimming removed 4 bases from V and 0 bases from J; junction bases left unmatched: 11. The CDR3 contains 17 residues. Germline CDR1 LNHDA, CDR2 SQIVND (reference sequence). The CDR3 sequence is CASSTRQGEIMNTEAFF. The CDR3 DNA sequence: TGTGCCAGTAGTACCAGACAGGGTGAGATCATGAACACTGAAGCTTTCTTT. Complete variable domain (other parts from reference TRBV19 and TRBJ1-1): DGGITQSPKYLFRKEGQNVTLSCEQNLNHDAMYWYRQDPGQGLRLIYYSQIVNDFQKGDIAEGYSVSREKKESFPLTVTSAQKNPTAFYLCASSTRQGEIMNTEAFFGQGTRLTVV.

The V and J genes are TRBV6-4 and TRBJ1-2; D call uncertain. Trimming stripped 6 bases from V and 4 bases from J, with 12 bases between. Germline assignment: CDR1 MRHNA and CDR2 SNTAGT. This CDR3 spans 13 amino acids. The DNA of the CDR3 is TGTGCCAGCAGGACGGAGGTTCTCTATGGCTACACCTTC. Its protein is CASRTEVLYGYTF.

The chain uses TRBV5-1 and TRBJ1-5; possible D gene TRBD1, 6 bases. Trimming pared 1 base from V and 4 bases from J, leaving 9 bases between. The length of the CDR3 is 14 residues. The germline gives CDR1 SGHRS, CDR2 YFSETQ. The DNA for the CDR3 is TGCGCCAGCAGCTTGAGGGGGGAAAATCAGCCCCAGCATTTT. Protein sequence: CASSLRGENQPQHF.

The rearrangement links TRBV6-8 to TRBJ1-5; TRBD1 matches at 10 bases. The CDR3 runs 14 residues. Per germline, CDR1 MNHGY and CDR2 SAAAGT. V was pared by 5 bases and J by 11 bases, with 9 bases of the junction left unmatched. For the CDR3, the DNA is TGTGCCAGCAGTACTAGACAGGGGGCTTGGTCCCAGCATTTT. It is translated as CASSTRQGAWSQHF.

The J gene is TRBJ2-7, the V gene TRBV29-1; D may be TRBD2 (6 bases). CDR1 and CDR2 (germline): SQVTM, ANQGSEA. The CDR3 is 11 residues long. Trimming took 7 bases from V and 5 from J, leaving 12 bases between them. The CDR3 DNA is TGCAGCGCCCGGGGGACCAACGAGCAGTACTTC. Translation: CSARGTNEQYF.